The entry that follows covers one T cell receptor (beta chain) sequence. What it recognizes is unknown. Naive CD8 cells comprised CD45RO-negative, CCR7-positively selected cells, excluding terminally differentiated effector memory CD45RA+ cells. The data were produced by immunoSEQ multiplex PCR, yet TCRdb's version contains in-frame clones alone and is incomplete. The sample lists roughly 550,000 clones, about 95% occurring once. This sample stems from a study of shared clonotypes between healthy human individuals. Findings and caveats of the study: At large depth, rarefaction still showed sorted-subset sequencing to be incomplete.

This CDR3 spans 16 amino acids. The ends lost 2 bases at V and 5 bases at J; junction bases unmatched: 11. CDR1 SGHKS and CDR2 YYEKEE come from the germline V gene (reference sequence). The chain recombines TRBV5-5 with TRBJ2-3, with 7 bases lining up with TRBD1. Material for sequencing was naive CD8+ T cells sorted from blood. This receptor was identified in a woman aged 25-40 years in good health. CDR3 sequence: CASSFRAGGYGDTQYF. The CDR3 DNA reads TGTGCCAGCAGCTTTCGGGCAGGGGGATATGGAGATACGCAGTATTTT.